What follows describes a single T cell receptor beta chain. The sample originates from a study of blood T cell repertoires in COVID-19. Study-level background: The United States, Italy and Spain were the sources of the acute and convalescent COVID-19 samples. Sample material is recorded as cDNA or gDNA derived from T cells, B-cell-depleted T cells, or PBMCs.

CDR3 length: 15 residues. Unmatched junction bases numbered 4, after V lost 1 base and J lost 5 bases. CDR1 and CDR2 from the germline V gene are LGHNA and YNFKEQ. The authors' processing: Reference gene primer amplification gave estimated nucleated cell counts. The table came from immunoSEQ multiplex PCR; TCRdb's copy has only in-frame clones and leaves some out. D and trimming come from the DNA, and the V and J calls and clone size come from that table. The sample lists 200,000 to 300,000 clones, roughly 80% occurring once. The specimen was peripheral blood. This chain uses TRBV4-2 with TRBJ2-5; TRBD2 agrees at 10 bases. The origin of this receptor is an elderly woman with acute or convalescent COVID-19. The CDR3 loop is CASSQVGAGGETQYF. DNA of the CDR3: TGTGCCAGCAGCCAAGTGGGAGCGGGGGGGGAGACCCAGTACTTC.